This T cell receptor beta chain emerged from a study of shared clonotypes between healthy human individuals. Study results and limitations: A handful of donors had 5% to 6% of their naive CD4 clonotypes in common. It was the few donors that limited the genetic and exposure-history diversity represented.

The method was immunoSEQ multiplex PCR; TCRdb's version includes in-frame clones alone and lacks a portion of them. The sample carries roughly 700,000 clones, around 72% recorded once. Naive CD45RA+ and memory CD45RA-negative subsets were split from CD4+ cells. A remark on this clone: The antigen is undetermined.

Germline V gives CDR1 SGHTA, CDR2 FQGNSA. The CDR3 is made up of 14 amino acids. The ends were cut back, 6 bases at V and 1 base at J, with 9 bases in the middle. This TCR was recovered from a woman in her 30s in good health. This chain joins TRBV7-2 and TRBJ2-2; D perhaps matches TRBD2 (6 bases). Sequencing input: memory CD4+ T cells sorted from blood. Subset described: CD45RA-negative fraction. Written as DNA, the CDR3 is TGTGCCAGCAGTCGCGGGGTGAACACCGGGGAGCTGTTTTTT. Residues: CASSRGVNTGELFF.